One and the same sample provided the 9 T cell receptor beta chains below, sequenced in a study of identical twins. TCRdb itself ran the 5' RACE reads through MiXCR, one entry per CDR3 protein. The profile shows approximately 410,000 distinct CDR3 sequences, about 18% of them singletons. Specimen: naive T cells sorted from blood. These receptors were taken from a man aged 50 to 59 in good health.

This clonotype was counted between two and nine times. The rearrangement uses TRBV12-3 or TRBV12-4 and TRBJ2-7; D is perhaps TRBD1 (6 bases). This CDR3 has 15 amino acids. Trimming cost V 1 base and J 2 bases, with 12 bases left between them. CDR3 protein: CASSLGVRGTYEQYF. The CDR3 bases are TGTGCCAGCAGTTTAGGAGTCAGGGGAACCTACGAGCAGTACTTC.

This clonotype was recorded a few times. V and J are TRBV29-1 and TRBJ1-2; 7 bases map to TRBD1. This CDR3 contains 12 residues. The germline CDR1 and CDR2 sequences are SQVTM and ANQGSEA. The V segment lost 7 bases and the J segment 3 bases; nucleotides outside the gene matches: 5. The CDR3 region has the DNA TGCAGCGGGTACAGGGGCGACTATGGCTACACCTTC. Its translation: CSGYRGDYGYTF.

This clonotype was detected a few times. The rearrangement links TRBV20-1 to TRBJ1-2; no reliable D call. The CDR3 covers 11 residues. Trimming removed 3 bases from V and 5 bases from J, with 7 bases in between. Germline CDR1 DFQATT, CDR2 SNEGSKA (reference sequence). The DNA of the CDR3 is TGCAGTGCTAGTCTTGAGTATGGCTACACCTTC. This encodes CSASLEYGYTF.

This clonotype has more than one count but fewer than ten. CDR3 sequence: CASSQELAGGRNIQYF. CDR3 DNA sequence: TGCGCCAGCAGCCAAGAACTAGCGGGGGGGCGAAACATTCAGTACTTC. The chain links TRBV5-1 to TRBJ2-4; 13 nucleotides align to TRBD2. The CDR3 is 16 amino acids. Germline CDR1 and CDR2: SGHRS and YFSETQ. The junction had 7 bases not matched to a gene; V was cut back by 4 bases and J by 6 bases.

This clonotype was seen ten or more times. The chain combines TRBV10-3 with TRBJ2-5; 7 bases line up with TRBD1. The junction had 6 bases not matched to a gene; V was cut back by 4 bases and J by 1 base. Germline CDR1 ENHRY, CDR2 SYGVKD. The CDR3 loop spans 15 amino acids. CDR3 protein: CAISGTRQGQETQYF. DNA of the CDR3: TGTGCCATCAGTGGGACCCGACAGGGCCAAGAGACCCAGTACTTC.

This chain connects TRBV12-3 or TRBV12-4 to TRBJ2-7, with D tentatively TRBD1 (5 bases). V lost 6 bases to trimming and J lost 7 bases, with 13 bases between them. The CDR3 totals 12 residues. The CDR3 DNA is TGTGCCAGCAGCTCGTCAGGGTTAGAGCAGTACTTC. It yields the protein CASSSSGLEQYF.

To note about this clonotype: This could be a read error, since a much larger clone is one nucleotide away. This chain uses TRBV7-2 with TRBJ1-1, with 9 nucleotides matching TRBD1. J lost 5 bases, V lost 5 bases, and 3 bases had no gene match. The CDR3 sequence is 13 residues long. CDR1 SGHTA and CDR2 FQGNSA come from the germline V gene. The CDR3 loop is CASSGTGRTEAFF. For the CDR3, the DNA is TGTGCCAGCAGCGGGACAGGGCGGACTGAAGCTTTCTTT. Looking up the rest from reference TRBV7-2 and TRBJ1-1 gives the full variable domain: GAGVSQSPSNKVTEKGKDVELRCDPISGHTALYWYRQSLGQGLEFLIYFQGNSAPDKSGLPSDRFSAERTGGSVSTLTIQRTQQEDSAVYLCASSGTGRTEAFFGQGTRLTVV.

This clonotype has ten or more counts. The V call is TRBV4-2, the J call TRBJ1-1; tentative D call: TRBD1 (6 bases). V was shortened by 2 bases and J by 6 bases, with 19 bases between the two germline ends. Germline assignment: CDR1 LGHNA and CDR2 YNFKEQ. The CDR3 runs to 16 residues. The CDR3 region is CASSQNQASGESEAFF. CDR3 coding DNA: TGTGCCAGCAGCCAAAATCAAGCCTCAGGGGAATCTGAAGCTTTCTTT.

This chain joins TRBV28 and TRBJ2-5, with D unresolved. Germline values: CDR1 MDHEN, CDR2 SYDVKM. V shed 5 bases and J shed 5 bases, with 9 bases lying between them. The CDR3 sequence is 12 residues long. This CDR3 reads CASSTFRETQYF. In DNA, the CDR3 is TGTGCCAGCAGTACCTTCAGGGAGACCCAGTACTTC.